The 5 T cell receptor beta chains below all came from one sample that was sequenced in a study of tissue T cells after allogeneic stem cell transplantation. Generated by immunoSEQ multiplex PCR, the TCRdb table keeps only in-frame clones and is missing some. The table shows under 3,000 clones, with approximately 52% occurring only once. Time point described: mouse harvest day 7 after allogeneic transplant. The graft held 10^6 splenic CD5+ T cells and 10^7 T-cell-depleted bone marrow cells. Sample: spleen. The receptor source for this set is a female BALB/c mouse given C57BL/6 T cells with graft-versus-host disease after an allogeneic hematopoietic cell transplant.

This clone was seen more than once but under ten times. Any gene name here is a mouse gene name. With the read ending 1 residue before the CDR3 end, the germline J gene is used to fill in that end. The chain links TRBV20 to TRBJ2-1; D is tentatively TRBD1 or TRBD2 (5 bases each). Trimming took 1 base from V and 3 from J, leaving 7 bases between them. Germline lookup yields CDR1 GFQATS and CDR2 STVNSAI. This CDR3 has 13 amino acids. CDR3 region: CGARAGAYAEQFF. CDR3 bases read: TGTGGTGCTAGGGCCGGGGCCTATGCTGAGCAGTTC.

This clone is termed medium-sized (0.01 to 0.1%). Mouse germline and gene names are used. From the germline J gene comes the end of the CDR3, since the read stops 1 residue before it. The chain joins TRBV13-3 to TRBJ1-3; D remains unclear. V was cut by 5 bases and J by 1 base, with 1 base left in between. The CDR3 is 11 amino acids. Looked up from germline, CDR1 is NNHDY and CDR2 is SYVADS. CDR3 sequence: CASRSGNTLYF. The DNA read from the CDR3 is TGTGCCAGCAGATCTGGAAATACGCTCTAT.

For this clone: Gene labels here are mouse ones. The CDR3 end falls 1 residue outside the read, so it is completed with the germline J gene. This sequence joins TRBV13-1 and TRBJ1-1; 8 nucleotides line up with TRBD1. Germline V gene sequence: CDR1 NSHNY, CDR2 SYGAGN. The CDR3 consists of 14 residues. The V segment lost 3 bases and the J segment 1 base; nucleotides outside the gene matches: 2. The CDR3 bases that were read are TGTGCCAGCAGTGCCGGGACAGGAAACACAGAAGTCTTC. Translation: CASSAGTGNTEVF. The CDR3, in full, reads CASSAGTGNTEVFF.

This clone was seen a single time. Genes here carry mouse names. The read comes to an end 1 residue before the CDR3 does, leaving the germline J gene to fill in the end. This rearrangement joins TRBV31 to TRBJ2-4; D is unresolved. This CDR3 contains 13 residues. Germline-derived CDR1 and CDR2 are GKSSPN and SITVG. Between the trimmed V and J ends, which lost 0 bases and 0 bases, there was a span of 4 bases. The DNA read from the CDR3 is TGTGCCTGGAGTCTAAACAGTCAAAACACCTTGTAC. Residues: CAWSLNSQNTLY. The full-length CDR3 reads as CAWSLNSQNTLYF.

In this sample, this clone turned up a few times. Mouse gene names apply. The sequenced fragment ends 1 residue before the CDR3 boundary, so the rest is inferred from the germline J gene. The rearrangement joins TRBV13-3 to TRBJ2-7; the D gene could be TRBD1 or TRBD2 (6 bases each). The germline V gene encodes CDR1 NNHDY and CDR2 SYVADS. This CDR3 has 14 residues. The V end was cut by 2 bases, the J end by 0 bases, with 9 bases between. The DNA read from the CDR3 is TGTGCCAGCAGTGAAGGGGGGTTCTCCTATGAACAGTAC. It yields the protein CASSEGGFSYEQY. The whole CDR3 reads CASSEGGFSYEQYF.